The entry that follows covers one T cell receptor beta chain sequence. The primer mix had 60 Vbeta and 13 Jbeta primers. The protocol was immunoSEQ multiplex PCR, while the TCRdb copy is restricted to in-frame clones and leaves out a portion. The top ten clones hold 2% of a sample with approximately 260,000 clones, 70% to 90% of them seen once. The data originate from a study of cytomegalovirus exposure and HLA in healthy donors. Overall study context: Samples from HLA-typed donors yielded about 85 million unique TCRs in an early data release.

Deletions cut 0 bases from V and 0 bases from J, with 8 bases between. The CDR3 has 15 residues. The germline V gene encodes CDR1 SGHNT and CDR2 YENEEA. Material: PBMCs. The rearrangement links TRBV11-3 to TRBJ1-1; D might be TRBD1 (5 bases). The receptor's source is a woman aged 40 to 49 in good health and CMV-seropositive. The DNA for the CDR3 is TGTGCCAGCAGCTTAGATGGACAAGTGAACACTGAAGCTTTCTTT. It is translated as CASSLDGQVNTEAFF.